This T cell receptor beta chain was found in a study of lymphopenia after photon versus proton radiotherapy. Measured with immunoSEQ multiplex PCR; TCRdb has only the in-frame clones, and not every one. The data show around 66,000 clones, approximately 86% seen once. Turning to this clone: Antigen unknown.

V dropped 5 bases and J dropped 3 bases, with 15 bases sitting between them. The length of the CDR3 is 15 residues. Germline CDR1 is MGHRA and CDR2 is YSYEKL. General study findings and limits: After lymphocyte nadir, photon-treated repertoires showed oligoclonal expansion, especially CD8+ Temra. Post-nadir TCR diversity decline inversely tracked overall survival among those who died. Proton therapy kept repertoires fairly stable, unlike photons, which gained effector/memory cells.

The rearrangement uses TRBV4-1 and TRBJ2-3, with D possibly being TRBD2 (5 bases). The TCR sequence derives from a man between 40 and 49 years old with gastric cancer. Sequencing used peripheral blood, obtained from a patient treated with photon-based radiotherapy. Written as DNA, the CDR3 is TGCGCCAGCAGCGAACCGGGAAAAGGGACAGATACGCAGTATTTT. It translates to CASSEPGKGTDTQYF.